This passage covers 6 T cell receptor beta chains from one sample sequenced in a study of shared clonotypes between healthy human individuals. Only in-frame clones appear in the TCRdb table, and some are missing; sequencing was by immunoSEQ multiplex PCR. The repertoire holds about 2 million clones, with over 85% as singletons. In the naive CD8 group, cells lacked CD45RO and were positively selected for CCR7, so terminally differentiated effector memory CD45RA+ cells were left out. Sequenced material: naive CD8+ T cells sorted from blood. Source of these receptors: a man between 18 and 35 years old in good health.

This chain joins TRBV28 and TRBJ2-7; 7 bases agree with TRBD1. Germline trimming cut 6 bases from V and 3 bases from J; bases unmatched to any gene: 5. CDR3 length: 13 amino acids. The germline V gene has CDR1 MDHEN and CDR2 SYDVKM. CDR3 nucleotides: TGTGCCAGCAGCCGCGGACAGGTCTACGAGCAGTACTTC. Translation: CASSRGQVYEQYF.

The gene calls are TRBV9 and TRBJ1-2; 8 bases fit TRBD1. Unmatched junction bases numbered 13, after V lost 4 bases and J lost 5 bases. CDR3 length: 16 residues. Germline V gene lookup returns CDR1 SGDLS and CDR2 YYNGEE. Written as DNA, the CDR3 is TGTGCCAGCAGCCCGGGACAGGTTTACGGCGGGTATGGCTACACCTTC. This sequence encodes CASSPGQVYGGYGYTF.

Note on this clone: The same CDR3 can be traced to other DNA sequences in this sample. The chain's CDR3 is CASSVDSGTEAFF. In DNA form, the CDR3 reads TGTGCCAGCAGCGTCGACTCTGGGACTGAAGCTTTCTTT. The rearrangement uses TRBV9 and TRBJ1-1, with D unclear. Per the germline V gene, CDR1 is SGDLS and CDR2 is YYNGEE. Trimming removed 2 bases from V and 5 bases from J, with 10 bases in between. This CDR3 has 13 amino acids.

The chain links TRBV25-1 to TRBJ1-1; D not certain. V was trimmed by 1 base and J by 0 bases, leaving 18 bases between them. This CDR3 comprises 18 residues. In germline, CDR1 is MGHDK, CDR2 SYGVNS. CDR3 DNA sequence: TGTGCCAGCAGTGAATTGGCCCACAACGGCAGAATGAACACTGAAGCTTTCTTT. The encoded protein is CASSELAHNGRMNTEAFF.

The genes are TRBV6-5 and TRBJ2-1, with 7 bases fitting TRBD1. With 3 bases clipped from V and 2 bases from J, the junction kept 7 bases outside the gene matches. CDR3 length: 16 amino acids. Germline loops: CDR1 MNHEY, CDR2 SVGAGI. CDR3 sequence: CASSYQLGTAYNEQFF. DNA for the CDR3: TGTGCCAGCAGTTATCAGCTTGGGACAGCCTACAATGAGCAGTTCTTC.

V usage is TRBV30 and J usage is TRBJ2-5; 7 bases fit TRBD2. The CDR3 sequence is 14 residues long. V lost 2 bases and J lost 5; bases outside the gene matches: 8. CDR1 and CDR2 from the germline V gene are GTSNPN and SVGIG (reference sequence). CDR3 loop: CAWSSGSGAETQYF. For the CDR3, the DNA is TGTGCCTGGAGTTCGGGCAGCGGGGCCGAGACCCAGTACTTC.